The 14 T cell receptor beta chains given below trace back to one sample, sequenced in a study of blood T cells in healthy people across ages (dated by TCRdb to about 2015). The library was built by means of 5' RACE. The sample was run on an Illumina HiSeq 2500. A second about 7 to 11 cycle PCR used a sample-barcoded 5' primer and a J-beta primer mix. TCRdb passed the public sequencing reads through fastp at Q25 and MiXCR, retaining productive beta sequences. Records with the same CDR3 protein are collapsed into one entry carrying the most frequent genes and DNA. The sample table shows just over 1 million distinct CDR3 sequences, and 35% to 55% are seen once. 18% of the sample rests with the top ten. Sequenced sample: blood. The receptor set was obtained from a woman aged 55-75 years in good health.

The rearrangement links TRBV27 to TRBJ1-5; D remains unclear. The CDR3 totals 16 residues. Per the germline V gene, CDR1 is MNHEY and CDR2 is SMNVEV (reference sequence). V lost 5 bases and J 2 bases, leaving 16 bases between the germline ends. In DNA form, the CDR3 reads TGTGCCAGCAGTGCCGCCGACTGGAAAGGCAATCAGCCCCAGCATTTT. It yields the protein CASSAADWKGNQPQHF.

The chain is built from TRBV20-1 and TRBJ2-7; TRBD2 matches at 9 bases. V was pared by 0 bases and J by 6 bases, with 6 bases of the junction left unmatched. This CDR3 is built from 14 residues. Per the germline V gene, CDR1 is DFQATT and CDR2 is SNEGSKA (reference sequence). Here the CDR3 reads CSARDRLAGFEQYF. CDR3 in DNA: TGCAGTGCTAGAGATCGGCTAGCGGGGTTCGAGCAGTACTTC.

This clonotype turned up a few times. For the CDR3, the DNA is TGCAGTGCTAATGGGGGGGCCCCCCGGGGCACTGAAGCTTTCTTT. Protein: CSANGGAPRGTEAFF. V is TRBV20-1 and J is TRBJ1-1, with D possibly being TRBD1 (6 bases). Looked up from germline, CDR1 is DFQATT and CDR2 is SNEGSKA (reference sequence). Trimming took off 4 bases at V and 4 bases at J, with 19 bases between the two ends. The CDR3 spans 15 residues.

V gene TRBV12-3 or TRBV12-4 combines with J gene TRBJ2-3; D is perhaps TRBD1 (5 bases). The CDR3 totals 15 residues. The V and J ends lost 6 bases and 4 bases respectively, with 17 bases between them. The CDR3: CASSPDRASPDTQYF. The CDR3 nucleotides read TGTGCCAGCAGCCCAGACAGAGCTTCCCCAGATACGCAGTATTTT.

The chain couples TRBV7-8 to TRBJ2-7, with TRBD1 identical over 7 bases. The V gene's germline CDR1 is SGHVS and CDR2 FQNEAQ. V shed 5 bases, J shed 6 bases, and the junction held 10 bases outside the gene matches. This CDR3 spans 14 amino acids. The DNA of the CDR3 is TGTGCCAGCAGCCCGCCGAGGACAGGCTGCGAGCAGTACTTC. This gives the protein CASSPPRTGCEQYF.

A word on this clonotype: Its ends do not fully match the called genes, so a read error is possible. V gene TRBV30 combines with J gene TRBJ2-4, with 8 bases identical to TRBD1. The closer fit of TRBJ2-7 to the DNA end suggests the J call may be wrong. Germline V gives CDR1 GTSNPN, CDR2 SVGIG (reference sequence). This CDR3 has 13 residues. CDR3 sequence (DNA): TGTGCCTTGAGTGAGACAGGGGCCTACGAGCAGTACTTC. Protein product: CALSETGAYEQYF.

The chain carries TRBV6-5 and TRBJ2-7; a weak D match, TRBD2 (6 bases). The germline V and J ends were trimmed by 5 bases and 3 bases, with 14 bases remaining between them. The CDR3 covers 14 residues. Germline V gene data show CDR1 as MNHEY and CDR2 as SVGAGI. CDR3 bases: TGTGCCAGCAGTGACGGGGCGGGGAGCTACGAGCAGTACTTC. Its translation is CASSDGAGSYEQYF.

This clonotype was seen more than once but under ten times. The rearrangement uses TRBV27 and TRBJ2-6, with D possibly TRBD2 on 6 matching bases. Germline V gene lookup returns CDR1 MNHEY and CDR2 SMNVEV (reference sequence). Trimming stripped 3 bases from V and 2 bases from J, with 17 bases between. The CDR3 is made up of 18 amino acids. CDR3 sequence: CASSLRLAQSPGANVLTF. CDR3 coding DNA: TGTGCCAGCAGTTTGAGGCTAGCGCAGTCTCCTGGGGCCAACGTCCTGACTTTC.

The chain joins TRBV9 to TRBJ2-2, with D perhaps assigned TRBD1 or TRBD2 (6 bases each). The germline V gene has CDR1 SGDLS and CDR2 YYNGEE. The CDR3 has 12 residues. V lost 4 bases and J 7 bases, leaving 8 bases between the germline ends. CDR3 sequence (DNA): TGTGCCAGCAGCAGGGGGGTCGGGGAGCTGTTTTTT. It codes for CASSRGVGELFF.

This clonotype was found a few times. This chain connects TRBV27 to TRBJ2-3, with 12 bases identical to TRBD2. Trimming removed 2 bases from V and 5 bases from J; junction bases left unmatched: 5. Germline CDR1 reads MNHEY; CDR2 reads SMNVEV (reference sequence). This CDR3 is built from 16 residues. CDR3 region: CASSLGRLAGVDTQYF. For the CDR3, the DNA is TGTGCCAGCAGTTTAGGGAGACTAGCGGGAGTAGATACGCAGTATTTT.

As concerns this clonotype: One end of the junction fails to match germline, which may point to a read error. Here the CDR3 reads CASSSSSGTDNSPPHF. CDR3 bases: TGTGCCAGCAGCTCCTCGTCCGGGACAGATAATTCACCCCCCCACTTT. V and J are TRBV13 and TRBJ1-6; TRBD1 matches 7 bases. The CDR3 is 16 residues long. Germline CDR1 PRHDT, CDR2 FYEKMQ (reference sequence).

The chain links TRBV14 to TRBJ1-2; D call uncertain. This CDR3 has 13 amino acids. V was trimmed by 1 base and J by 4 bases, leaving 7 bases between them. Germline V gene sequence: CDR1 SGHDN, CDR2 FVKESK. The CDR3 DNA sequence: TGTGCCAGCAGCCAAGTGCGGAGCTATGGCTACACCTTC. Amino acid sequence: CASSQVRSYGYTF.

The chain joins TRBV29-1 to TRBJ2-3; no reliable D call. The germline V gene has CDR1 SQVTM and CDR2 ANQGSEA. The CDR3 sequence is 13 residues long. V lost 4 bases and J lost 2, with 10 bases in between. The CDR3 spells CSVAVPFTDTQYF. The CDR3 nucleotides read TGCAGCGTTGCTGTCCCCTTCACAGATACGCAGTATTTT.

This clonotype has only a few counts. This sequence joins TRBV15 and TRBJ1-2; possibly TRBD1 for D (5 bases). The CDR3 has 15 residues. The V gene's germline CDR1 is LNHNV and CDR2 YYDKDF (reference sequence). The ends were cut back, 1 base at V and 2 bases at J, with 11 bases in the middle. CDR3 bases: TGTGCCACCAGCAGAGTTGACAGATCGAACTATGGCTACACCTTC. This gives the protein CATSRVDRSNYGYTF.